This T cell receptor (beta chain) was identified in a study of T cells in localized non-small cell lung cancer. General study results and limits: Uninvolved adjacent lung showed peak T cell clonality, exceeding tumor. Paired adjacent lung recovered a median approximately 62 of the top 100 tumor clones. Prolonged overall survival went with higher T cell density in the blood.

The V gene end was trimmed by 10 bases and the J gene end by 10 bases; junction bases not matched to a gene: 15. Per germline, CDR1 WSHSY and CDR2 SAAADI. The CDR3 consists of 14 residues. The repertoire was sequenced with immunoSEQ multiplex PCR; TCRdb's copy has only in-frame clones and lacks some. The table records 5,500 to 6,500 clones, 40% to 45% of them present only once. This clone was seen a single time. Its antigen is not known. This specimen was lung tumor tissue, taken before any cancer treatment. The chain employs TRBV10-2 and TRBJ2-1; 8 bases are a match to TRBD1. The clonotype was recovered from a woman aged 40 to 75 with stage II squamous cell lung carcinoma. The CDR3 reads CATYFRGQAKEQFF. CDR3 bases: TGCGCCACCTACTTCCGGGGACAGGCAAAGGAGCAGTTCTTC.